This T cell receptor (beta chain) was found in a study of blood T cell repertoires in COVID-19. The overall study: The United States, Italy and Spain were the sources of the acute and convalescent COVID-19 samples. Sample material is recorded as cDNA or gDNA derived from T cells, B-cell-depleted T cells, or PBMCs.

In the study's own analysis: Amplifying reference gene primers gave estimates of nucleated cell counts. TCRdb's copy holds only in-frame clones and misses some; the assay was immunoSEQ multiplex PCR. Clone size and V and J calls were adopted from that table, with D and trimming inferred from the DNA. The data show some 200,000 clones, about 80% seen once. There are 16 residues in the CDR3. V was cut by 7 bases and J by 2 bases, with 24 bases left in between. The germline V gene encodes CDR1 SQVTM and CDR2 ANQGSEA. Specimen: peripheral blood. The V gene is TRBV29-1, the J gene TRBJ2-7; a weak D match, TRBD1 (8 bases). This TCR was recovered from a human donor with acute or convalescent COVID-19. The donor label of this sample is uncertain. The CDR3 sequence is CSAGQGGGASTYEQYF. The CDR3 region has the DNA TGCAGCGCTGGACAGGGAGGGGGAGCCTCTACCTACGAGCAGTACTTC.